The T cell receptor beta chain described here comes from a study of T-cell memory formation after mild COVID-19. Whole-study context: Clusters of TCRs were largely donor specific.

Study-level results: Clones contracting day 15 to 85 were balanced CD4/CD8; later expanders leaned CD4+. Among CD4+ contracting clones, most were CM and EM, and CD8+ ones EMRA.

TCRdb re-analysed the 5' RACE reads in MiXCR, keeping a single row per CDR3 protein. The sample has roughly 600,000 distinct CDR3 sequences, approximately 19% seen once. With regard to this clonotype: Antigen unknown.

V was trimmed by 3 bases and J by 2 bases, leaving 22 bases between them. The CDR3 loop spans 17 amino acids. Germline CDR1 reads DFQATT; CDR2 reads SNEGSKA (reference sequence). This clonotype was sampled from an adult woman who had mild COVID-19 (a few samples of this study predate the infection). Cell type and time point are not known. The chain couples TRBV20-1 to TRBJ1-2; no clear D. Sequencing input: PBMCs or a T cell subset sorted from them (not recorded which). The CDR3 bases are TGCAGTGCTAGTAACGAAGGAGACGCCCTCGCAAACTATGGCTACACCTTC. It yields the protein CSASNEGDALANYGYTF.